This T cell receptor beta chain was recorded in a study of CXCR3-negative and CXCR3-positive naive CD8 T cells (dated by TCRdb to the late 2010s). About the investigation overall: In total, some 150 million TRB reads were obtained, corresponding to roughly 1.5 +/- 0.3 million reads per library. TRBV-TRBJ cluster analysis included naive subsets from roughly 5 donors and memory cells from 3 donors. The diversity and physicochemical repertoire analyses included about a dozen donors pooled from two independent experiments. Overall results and qualifications from the work: Within the same donor, TRBV-TRBJ usage looked similar between naive CXCR3-negative and CXCR3-positive cells, but memory cells had distinct patterns. TRB CDR3s from CXCR3-positive naive cells showed higher hydrophobicity (lower Kidera factor 4), lower energy, and higher strength and volume indices than CXCR3-negative naive cells. CXCR3 expression partially decreased after cryopreservation, so most assays used freshly isolated PBMCs. Comparably high repertoire diversity was found in both naive subsets, whereas much lower repertoire diversity was found in memory CD8+ T cells. Because surface CD5, which is linked to self-reactivity in mice, was comparable between the naive subsets, TCR interaction strength was also inferred from TRB CDR3 physicochemical properties.

In the case of this clonotype: The clone's antigen remains unknown.

For every CD8+ T cell subset, about 300,000 cells were flow-sorted straight into RLT lysis buffer, and each subset was sorted in triplicate. To keep memory contaminants out, a stringent definition of naive CD8+ T cells was applied: CD45RO-CCR7+CD27+CD95-. Peripheral blood mononuclear cells were isolated from buffy coats by standard density gradient centrifugation. A FACSAria III was used to flow-sort naive CXCR3-negative and CXCR3-positive CD8+ T cells. An RNeasy Mini Kit was used to extract total RNA from the sorted cells. TCRdb lists the instrument as NextSeq 550. The Human TCR Profiling Kit (MiLaboratory) was used to make UMI-labeled 5' RACE TRB cDNA libraries. The full amount of extracted RNA was used for cDNA synthesis, and the full amount of resulting cDNA was used for PCR amplification. Libraries were prepared in parallel using an identical number of PCR cycles. The authors processed their data as follows. About 53,000 +/- 9,400 unique UMI-labeled TRB cDNA molecules per library were extracted with MIGEC and MiXCR, with at least two reads per UMI required. An average of approximately 40,000 +/- 10,000 functional in-frame TRB CDR3 nucleotide clonotypes without stop codons was found per library. After downsampling to 5000 UMI-labeled TRB molecules per sample, diversity metrics, including normalized Shannon-Wiener and Chao1, were computed in VDJtools. VDJtools was used to calculate clonotype-size-weighted physicochemical properties of the central five CDR3 residues, namely interaction energy, strength, volume and Kidera factor 4. The reads went through TCRdb reprocessing, and each CDR3 protein sequence gets one entry with no DNA. Here the V and J calls rest on TCRdb's processing, not on the authors' analysis. The sample's table lists a count of around 80,000 distinct CDR3 sequences. Around 0.62% of the sample goes to the ten largest clones.

CDR1 MDHEN and CDR2 SYDVKM were looked up in the germline V gene. The CDR3 runs 15 amino acids, cysteine and phenylalanine included. No DNA has been recorded. The sample consisted of naive CXCR3+ CD8+ T cells from blood. Taken with the paper, the label for cell subset or site translates to: CD45RO-CCR7+CD27+CD95- naive CD8+ T cells expressing CXCR3 (TNR3+). Here the chain combines TRBV28 and TRBJ2-7; TCRdb picks TRBD1, but there is no DNA to check that call. This TCR derives from a human donor in good health. Some clones in this sample may be carry-over from other donors' samples. For the CDR3, the sequence is CASDENRDRDSEQYF.